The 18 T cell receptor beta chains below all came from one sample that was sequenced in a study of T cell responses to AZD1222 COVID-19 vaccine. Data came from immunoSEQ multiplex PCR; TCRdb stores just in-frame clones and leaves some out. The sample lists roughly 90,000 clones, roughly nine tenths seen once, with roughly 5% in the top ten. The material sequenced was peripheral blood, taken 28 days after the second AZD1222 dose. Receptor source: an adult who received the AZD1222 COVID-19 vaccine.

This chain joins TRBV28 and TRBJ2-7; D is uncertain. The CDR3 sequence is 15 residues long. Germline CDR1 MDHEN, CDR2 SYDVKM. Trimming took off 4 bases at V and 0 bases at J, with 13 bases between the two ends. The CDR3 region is CASSSQRTVSYEQYF. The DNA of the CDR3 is TGTGCCAGCAGTTCACAGAGGACCGTCTCCTACGAGCAGTACTTC.

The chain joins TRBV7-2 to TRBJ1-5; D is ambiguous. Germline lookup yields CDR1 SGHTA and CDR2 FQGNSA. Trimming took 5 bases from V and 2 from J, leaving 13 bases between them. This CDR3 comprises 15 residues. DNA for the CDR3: TGTGCCAGCAGCCTAAAAACGTCTCGCAATCAGCCCCAGCATTTT. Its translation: CASSLKTSRNQPQHF.

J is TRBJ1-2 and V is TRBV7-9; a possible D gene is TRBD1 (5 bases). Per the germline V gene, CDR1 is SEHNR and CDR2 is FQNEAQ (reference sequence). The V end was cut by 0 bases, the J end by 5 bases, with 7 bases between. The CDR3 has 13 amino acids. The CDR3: CASSLAGEYGYTF. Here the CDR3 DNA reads TGTGCCAGCAGCTTAGCAGGGGAATATGGCTACACCTTC. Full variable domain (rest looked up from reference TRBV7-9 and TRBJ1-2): DTGVSQNPRHKITKRGQNVTFRCDPISEHNRLYWYRQTLGQGPEFLTYFQNEAQLEKSRLLSDRFSAERPKGSFSTLEIQRTEQGDSAMYLCASSLAGEYGYTFGSGTRLTVV.

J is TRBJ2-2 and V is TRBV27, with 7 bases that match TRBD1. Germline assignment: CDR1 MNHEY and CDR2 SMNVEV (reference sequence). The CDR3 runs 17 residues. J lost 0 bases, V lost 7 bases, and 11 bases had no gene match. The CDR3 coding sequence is TGTGCCAGCACCACAAGGGACAGACTCCCGAACACCGGGGAGCTGTTTTTT. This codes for CASTTRDRLPNTGELFF.

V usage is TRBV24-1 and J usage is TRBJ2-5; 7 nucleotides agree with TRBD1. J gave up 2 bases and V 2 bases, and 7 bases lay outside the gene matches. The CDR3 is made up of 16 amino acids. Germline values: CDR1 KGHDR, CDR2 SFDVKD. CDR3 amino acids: CATSDSPYRGQETQYF. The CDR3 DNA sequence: TGTGCCACCAGTGATTCTCCATACAGGGGTCAAGAGACCCAGTACTTC.

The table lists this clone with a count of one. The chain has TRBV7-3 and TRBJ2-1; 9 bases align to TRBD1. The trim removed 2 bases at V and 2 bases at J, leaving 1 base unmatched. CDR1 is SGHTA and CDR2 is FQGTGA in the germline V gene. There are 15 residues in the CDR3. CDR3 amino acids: CASSLRQGAYNEQFF. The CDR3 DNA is TGTGCCAGCAGCTTACGACAGGGGGCCTACAATGAGCAGTTCTTC.

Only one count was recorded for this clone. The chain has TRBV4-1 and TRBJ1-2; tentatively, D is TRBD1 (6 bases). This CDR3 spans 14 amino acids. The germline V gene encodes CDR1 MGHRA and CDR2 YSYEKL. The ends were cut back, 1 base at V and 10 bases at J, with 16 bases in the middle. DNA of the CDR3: TGCGCCAGCAGCCAAGTTGGGGGGGGCCTCTACTACACCTTC. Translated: CASSQVGGGLYYTF.

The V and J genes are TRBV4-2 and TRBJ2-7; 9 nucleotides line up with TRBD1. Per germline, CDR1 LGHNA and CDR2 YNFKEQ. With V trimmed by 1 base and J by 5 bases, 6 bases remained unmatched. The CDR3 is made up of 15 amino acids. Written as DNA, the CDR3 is TGTGCCAGCAGCCAAGCGGCGGGACAGGGTAACGAGCAGTACTTC. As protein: CASSQAAGQGNEQYF.

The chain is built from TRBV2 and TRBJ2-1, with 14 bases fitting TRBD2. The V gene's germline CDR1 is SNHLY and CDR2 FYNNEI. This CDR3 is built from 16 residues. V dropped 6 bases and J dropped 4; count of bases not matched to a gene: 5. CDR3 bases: TGTGCCAGCAGAATTCGGACTAGCGGGGGGTACAATGAGCAGTTCTTC. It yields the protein CASRIRTSGGYNEQFF. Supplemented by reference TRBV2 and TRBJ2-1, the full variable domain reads EPEVTQTPSHQVTQMGQEVILRCVPISNHLYFYWYRQILGQKVEFLVSFYNNEISEKSEIFDDQFSVERPDGSNFTLKIRSTKLEDSAMYFCASRIRTSGGYNEQFFGPGTRLTVL.

The CDR3 is CASSLVMGLNTQYF. The CDR3 region has the DNA TGTGCCAGCAGCTTAGTTATGGGTCTAAATACGCAGTATTTT. The chain uses TRBV7-2 and TRBJ2-3; no firm D call. CDR1 is SGHTA and CDR2 is FQGNSA in the germline V gene. CDR3 length equals 14 residues. The V and J ends lost 1 base and 7 bases respectively, with 12 bases between them.

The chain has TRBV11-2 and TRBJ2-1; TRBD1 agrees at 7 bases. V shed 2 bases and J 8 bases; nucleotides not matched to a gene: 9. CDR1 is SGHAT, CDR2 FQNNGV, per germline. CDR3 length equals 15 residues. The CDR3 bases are TGTGCCAGCAGCTTAATCGACAGGGACGTCGATGAGCAGTTCTTC. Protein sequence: CASSLIDRDVDEQFF. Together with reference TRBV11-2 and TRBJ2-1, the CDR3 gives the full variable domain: EAGVAQSPRYKIIEKRQSVAFWCNPISGHATLYWYQQILGQGPKLLIQFQNNGVVDDSQLPKDRFSAERLKGVDSTLKIQPAKLEDSAVYLCASSLIDRDVDEQFFGPGTRLTVL.

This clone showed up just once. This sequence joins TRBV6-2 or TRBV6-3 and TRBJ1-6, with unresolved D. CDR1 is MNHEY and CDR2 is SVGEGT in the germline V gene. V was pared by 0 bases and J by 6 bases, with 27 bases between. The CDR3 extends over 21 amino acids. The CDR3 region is CASSYSPQTQELRGLNSPLHF. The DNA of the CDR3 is TGTGCCAGCAGTTACTCGCCCCAGACCCAGGAATTGCGAGGGCTTAATTCACCCCTCCACTTT.

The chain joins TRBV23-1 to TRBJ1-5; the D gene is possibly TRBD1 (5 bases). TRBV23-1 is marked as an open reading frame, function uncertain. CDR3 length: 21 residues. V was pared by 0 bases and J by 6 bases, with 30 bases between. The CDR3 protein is CASSQSHGSDTGGCMAQPQHF. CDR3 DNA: TGCGCCAGCAGTCAATCCCATGGCTCAGATACAGGAGGCTGCATGGCTCAGCCCCAGCATTTT.

CDR3 region: CASRPNMAGGSEQYF. DNA of the CDR3: TGTGCCAGCAGGCCTAACATGGCAGGGGGTAGTGAGCAGTACTTC. The chain combines TRBV6-5 with TRBJ2-7, with 7 nucleotides matching TRBD1. CDR1 is MNHEY and CDR2 is SVGAGI in the germline V gene. After removal of 6 bases from V and 7 bases from J, the junction contained 15 bases not matched to a gene. The CDR3 extends over 15 amino acids.

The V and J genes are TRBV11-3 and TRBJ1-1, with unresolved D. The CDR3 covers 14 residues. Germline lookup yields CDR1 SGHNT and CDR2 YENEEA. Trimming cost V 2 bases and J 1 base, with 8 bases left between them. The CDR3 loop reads CASSLNPGNTEAFF. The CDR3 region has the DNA TGTGCCAGCAGCTTAAACCCCGGGAACACTGAAGCTTTCTTT.

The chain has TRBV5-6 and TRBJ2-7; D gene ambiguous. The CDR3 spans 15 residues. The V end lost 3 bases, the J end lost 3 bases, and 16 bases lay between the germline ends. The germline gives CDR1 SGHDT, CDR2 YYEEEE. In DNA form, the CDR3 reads TGTGCCAGCAGCTCGACGATGGACGAGGACTACGAGCAGTACGTC. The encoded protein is CASSSTMDEDYEQYV.

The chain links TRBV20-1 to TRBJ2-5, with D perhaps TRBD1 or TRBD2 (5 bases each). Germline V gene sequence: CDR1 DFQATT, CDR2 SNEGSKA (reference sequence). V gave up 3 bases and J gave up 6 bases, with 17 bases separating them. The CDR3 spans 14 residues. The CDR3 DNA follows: TGCAGTGCTAGTGGCCAGGGAGTTTTGAAGACCCAGTACTTC. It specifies CSASGQGVLKTQYF.

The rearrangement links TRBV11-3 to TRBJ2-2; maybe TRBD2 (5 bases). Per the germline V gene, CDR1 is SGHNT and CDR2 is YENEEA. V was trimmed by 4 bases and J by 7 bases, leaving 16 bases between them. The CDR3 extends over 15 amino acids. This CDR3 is CASSSRDPVGGELFF. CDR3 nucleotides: TGTGCCAGCAGCTCCCGGGATCCCGTGGGCGGGGAGCTGTTTTTT. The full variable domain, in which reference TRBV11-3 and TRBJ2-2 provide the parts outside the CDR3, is EAGVVQSPRYKIIEKKQPVAFWCNPISGHNTLYWYLQNLGQGPELLIRYENEEAVDDSQLPKDRFSAERLKGVDSTLKIQPAELGDSAVYLCASSSRDPVGGELFFGEGSRLTVL.